The sequence of this T cell receptor beta chain was determined in a study of cytomegalovirus exposure and HLA in healthy donors. General study results and limits: When analyzed later, the rates of TCR association showed variation by HLA locus, with DRB1 the most and HLA-C the fewest.

Remarks on this clone: The antigen remains unidentified.

Use of 60 Vbeta and 13 Jbeta primers characterized the PCR. TCRdb's table, derived via immunoSEQ multiplex PCR, lists solely in-frame clones and lacks some. The data show roughly 81,000 clones, around 80% seen once. There were likely unrecorded immune exposures, though donors were nominally healthy when sampled. The receptor was derived from a man aged 25-45 years in good health and CMV-seronegative. Sequenced material: PBMCs.

The CDR3 DNA sequence: TGTGCCAGCAGACCTCTAGCGGGCTACAATGAGCAGTTCTTC. Protein sequence: CASRPLAGYNEQFF. V and J are TRBV2 and TRBJ2-1, with 8 nucleotides matching TRBD2. Germline V CDR1 and CDR2: SNHLY, FYNNEI. The CDR3 sequence is 14 residues long. V shed 6 bases, J shed 3 bases, and the junction held 4 bases outside the gene matches.